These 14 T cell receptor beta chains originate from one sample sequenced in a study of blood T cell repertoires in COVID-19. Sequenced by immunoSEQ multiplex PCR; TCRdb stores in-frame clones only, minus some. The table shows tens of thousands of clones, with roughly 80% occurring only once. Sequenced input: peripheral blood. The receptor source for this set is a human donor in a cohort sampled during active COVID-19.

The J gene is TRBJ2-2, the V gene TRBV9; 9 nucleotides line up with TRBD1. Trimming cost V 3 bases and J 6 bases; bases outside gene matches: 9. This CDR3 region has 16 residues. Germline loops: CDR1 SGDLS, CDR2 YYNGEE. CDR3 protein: CASSGTGTGWSGELFF. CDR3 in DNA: TGTGCCAGCAGCGGGACCGGGACAGGGTGGTCCGGGGAGCTGTTTTTT.

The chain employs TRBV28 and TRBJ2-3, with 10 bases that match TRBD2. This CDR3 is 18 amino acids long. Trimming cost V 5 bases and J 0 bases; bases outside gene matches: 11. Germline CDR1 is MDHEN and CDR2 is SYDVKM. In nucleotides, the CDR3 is TGTGCCAGCAGTCCCATCATAGCGGGGGGCCGCAGCACAGATACGCAGTATTTT. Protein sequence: CASSPIIAGGRSTDTQYF.

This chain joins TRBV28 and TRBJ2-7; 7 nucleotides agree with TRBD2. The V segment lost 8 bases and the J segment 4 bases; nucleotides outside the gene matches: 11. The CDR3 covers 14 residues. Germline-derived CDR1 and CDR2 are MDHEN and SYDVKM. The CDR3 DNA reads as TGTGCCAGCGGCCTCGGGCGGGGGATTTACGAGCAGTACTTC. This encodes CASGLGRGIYEQYF.

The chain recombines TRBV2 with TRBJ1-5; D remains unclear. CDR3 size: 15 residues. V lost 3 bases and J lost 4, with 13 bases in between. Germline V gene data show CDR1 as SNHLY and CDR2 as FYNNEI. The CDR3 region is CASSEGQASNQPQHF. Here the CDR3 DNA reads TGTGCCAGCAGTGAGGGCCAGGCTTCAAATCAGCCCCAGCATTTT.

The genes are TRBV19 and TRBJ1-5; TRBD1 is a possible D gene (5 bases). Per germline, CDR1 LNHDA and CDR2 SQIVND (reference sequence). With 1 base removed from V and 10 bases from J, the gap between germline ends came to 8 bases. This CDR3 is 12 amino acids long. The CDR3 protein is CASSIGDSPQHF. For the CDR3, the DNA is TGTGCCAGTAGTATAGGGGACTCCCCCCAGCATTTT.

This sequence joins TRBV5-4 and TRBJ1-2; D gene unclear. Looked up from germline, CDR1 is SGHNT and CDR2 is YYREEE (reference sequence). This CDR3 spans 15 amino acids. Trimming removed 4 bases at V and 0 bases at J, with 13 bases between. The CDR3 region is CASSRRRESNYGYTF. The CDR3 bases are TGTGCCAGCAGCAGGAGGAGGGAGTCTAACTATGGCTACACCTTC.

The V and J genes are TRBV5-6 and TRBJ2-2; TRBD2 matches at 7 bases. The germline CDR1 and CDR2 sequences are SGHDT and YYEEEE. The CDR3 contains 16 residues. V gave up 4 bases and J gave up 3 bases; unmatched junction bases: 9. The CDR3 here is CASSLQRDLDTGELFF. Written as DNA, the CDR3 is TGTGCCAGCAGCCTCCAGCGGGACCTAGACACCGGGGAGCTGTTTTTT.

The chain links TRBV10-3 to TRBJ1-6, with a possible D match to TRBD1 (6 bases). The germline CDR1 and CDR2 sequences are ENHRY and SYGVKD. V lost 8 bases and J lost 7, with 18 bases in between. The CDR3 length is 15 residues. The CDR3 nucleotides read TGTGCCATCGGGGGACAAGACTTGGGGAATTCACCCCTCCACTTT. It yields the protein CAIGGQDLGNSPLHF.

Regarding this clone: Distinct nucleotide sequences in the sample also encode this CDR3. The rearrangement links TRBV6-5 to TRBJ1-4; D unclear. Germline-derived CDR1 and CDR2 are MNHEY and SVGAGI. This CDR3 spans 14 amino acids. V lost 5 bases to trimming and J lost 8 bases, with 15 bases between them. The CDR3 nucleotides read TGTGCCAGCAGTCGAACCGGGGTGGGCGAAAAACTGTTTTTT. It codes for CASSRTGVGEKLFF.

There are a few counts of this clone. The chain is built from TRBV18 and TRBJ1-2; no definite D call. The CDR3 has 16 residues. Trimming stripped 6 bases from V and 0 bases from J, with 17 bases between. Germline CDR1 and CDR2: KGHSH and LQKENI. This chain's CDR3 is CASSQNQALTNYGYTF. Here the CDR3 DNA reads TGTGCCAGCTCGCAAAACCAGGCGTTGACTAACTATGGCTACACCTTC.

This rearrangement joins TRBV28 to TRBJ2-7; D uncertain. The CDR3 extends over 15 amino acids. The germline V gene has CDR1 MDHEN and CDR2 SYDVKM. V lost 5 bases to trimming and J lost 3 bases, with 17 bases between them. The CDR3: CASSPSGPRDYEQYF. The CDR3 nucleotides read TGTGCCAGCAGTCCATCGGGTCCCCGAGACTACGAGCAGTACTTC.

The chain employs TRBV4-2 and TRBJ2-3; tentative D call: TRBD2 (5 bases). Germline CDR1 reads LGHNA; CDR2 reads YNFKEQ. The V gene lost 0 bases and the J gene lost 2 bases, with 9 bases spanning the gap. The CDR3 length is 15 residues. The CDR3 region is CASSQDKRTTDTQYF. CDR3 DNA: TGTGCCAGCAGCCAAGATAAGCGGACCACAGATACGCAGTATTTT.

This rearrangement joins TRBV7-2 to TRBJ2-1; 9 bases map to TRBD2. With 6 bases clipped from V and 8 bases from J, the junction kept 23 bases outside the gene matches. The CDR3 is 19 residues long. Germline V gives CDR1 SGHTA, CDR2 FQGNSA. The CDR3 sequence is CASSPPSRVAGETADEQFF. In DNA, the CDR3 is TGTGCCAGCAGTCCCCCCTCGAGGGTAGCGGGGGAAACCGCGGATGAGCAGTTCTTC.

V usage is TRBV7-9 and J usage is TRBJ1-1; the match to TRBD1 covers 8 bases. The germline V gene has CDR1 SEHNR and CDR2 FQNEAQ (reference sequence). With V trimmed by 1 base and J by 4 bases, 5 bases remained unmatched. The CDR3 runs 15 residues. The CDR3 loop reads CASSLEGTGGTEAFF. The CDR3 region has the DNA TGTGCCAGCAGCTTAGAGGGGACAGGAGGCACTGAAGCTTTCTTT. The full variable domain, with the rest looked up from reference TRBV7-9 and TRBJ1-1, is DTGVSQNPRHKITKRGQNVTFRCDPISEHNRLYWYRQTLGQGPEFLTYFQNEAQLEKSRLLSDRFSAERPKGSFSTLEIQRTEQGDSAMYLCASSLEGTGGTEAFFGQGTRLTVV.